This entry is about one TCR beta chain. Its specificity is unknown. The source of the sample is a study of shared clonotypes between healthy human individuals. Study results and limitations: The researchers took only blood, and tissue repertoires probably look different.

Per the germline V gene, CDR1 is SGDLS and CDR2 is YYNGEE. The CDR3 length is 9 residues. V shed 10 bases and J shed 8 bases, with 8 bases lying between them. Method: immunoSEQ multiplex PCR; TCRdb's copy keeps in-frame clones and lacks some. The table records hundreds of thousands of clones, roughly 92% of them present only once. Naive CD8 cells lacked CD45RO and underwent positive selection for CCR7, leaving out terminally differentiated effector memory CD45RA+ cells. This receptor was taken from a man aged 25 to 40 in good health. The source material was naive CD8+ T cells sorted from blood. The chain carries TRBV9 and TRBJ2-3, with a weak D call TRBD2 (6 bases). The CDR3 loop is CASGATQYF. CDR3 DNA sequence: TGTGCCTCGGGAGCTACGCAGTATTTT.